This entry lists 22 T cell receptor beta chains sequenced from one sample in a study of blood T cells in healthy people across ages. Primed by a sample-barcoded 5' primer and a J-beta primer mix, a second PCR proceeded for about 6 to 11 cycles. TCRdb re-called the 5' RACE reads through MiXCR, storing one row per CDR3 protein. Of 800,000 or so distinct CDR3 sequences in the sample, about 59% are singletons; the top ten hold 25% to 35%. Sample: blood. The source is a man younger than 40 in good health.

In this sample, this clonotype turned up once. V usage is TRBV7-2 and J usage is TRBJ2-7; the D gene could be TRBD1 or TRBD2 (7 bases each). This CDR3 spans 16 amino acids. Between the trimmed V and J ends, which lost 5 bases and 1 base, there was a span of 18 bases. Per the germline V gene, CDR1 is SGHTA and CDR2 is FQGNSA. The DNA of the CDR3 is TGTGCCAGCAGCGGGGGGGACAGCCTCACTTCCTACGAGCAGTACTTC. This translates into CASSGGDSLTSYEQYF.

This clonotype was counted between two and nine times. The CDR3 is CASGILAANTGELFF. In DNA, the CDR3 is TGTGCCAGTGGAATCTTAGCCGCGAACACCGGGGAGCTGTTTTTT. The gene calls are TRBV28 and TRBJ2-2; D gene ambiguous. CDR1 is MDHEN and CDR2 is SYDVKM in the germline V gene. This CDR3 is built from 15 residues. Trimming removed 9 bases at V and 0 bases at J, with 14 bases between.

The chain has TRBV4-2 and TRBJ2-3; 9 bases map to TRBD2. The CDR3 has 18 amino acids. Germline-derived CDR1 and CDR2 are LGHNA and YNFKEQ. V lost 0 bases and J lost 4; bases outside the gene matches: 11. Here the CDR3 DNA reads TGTGCCAGCAGCCAAGACCCCCCGGGACTAGCAACTGCAGATACGCAGTATTTT. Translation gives CASSQDPPGLATADTQYF.

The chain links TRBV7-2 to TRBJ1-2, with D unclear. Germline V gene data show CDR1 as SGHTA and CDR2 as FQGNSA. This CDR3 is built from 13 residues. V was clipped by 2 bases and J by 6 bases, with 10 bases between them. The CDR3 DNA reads TGTGCCAGCAGCTTATGGGGAGACGATGGCTACACCTTC. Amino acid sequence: CASSLWGDDGYTF.

In DNA form, the CDR3 reads TGTGCCAGCAGCGCCGCCACGGGGGCCGTCTACGAGCAGTACTTC. Protein product: CASSAATGAVYEQYF. J is TRBJ2-7 and V is TRBV9; D is possibly TRBD1 or TRBD2 (6 bases each). V lost 3 bases to trimming and J lost 3 bases, with 16 bases between them. The germline V gene encodes CDR1 SGDLS and CDR2 YYNGEE. CDR3 length equals 15 residues.

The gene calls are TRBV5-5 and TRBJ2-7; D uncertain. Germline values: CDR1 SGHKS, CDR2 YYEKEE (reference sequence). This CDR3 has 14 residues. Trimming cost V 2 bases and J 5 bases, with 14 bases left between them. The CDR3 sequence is CASSFEAAWDEQYF. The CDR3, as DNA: TGTGCCAGCAGCTTCGAAGCAGCTTGGGACGAGCAGTACTTC.

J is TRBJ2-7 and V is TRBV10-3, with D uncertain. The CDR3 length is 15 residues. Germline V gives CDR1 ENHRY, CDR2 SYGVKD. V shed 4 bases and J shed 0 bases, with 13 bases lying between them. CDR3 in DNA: TGTGCCATCAGTGGGTTGGGCCTAAGCTCCTACGAGCAGTACTTC. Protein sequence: CAISGLGLSSYEQYF.

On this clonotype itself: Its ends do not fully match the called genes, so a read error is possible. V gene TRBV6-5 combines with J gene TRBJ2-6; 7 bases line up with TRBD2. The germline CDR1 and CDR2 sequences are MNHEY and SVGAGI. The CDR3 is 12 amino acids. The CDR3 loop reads CASTPGGNVLTF. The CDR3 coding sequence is TGTGCCAGCACGCCGGGGGGCAACGTCCTGACTTTC.

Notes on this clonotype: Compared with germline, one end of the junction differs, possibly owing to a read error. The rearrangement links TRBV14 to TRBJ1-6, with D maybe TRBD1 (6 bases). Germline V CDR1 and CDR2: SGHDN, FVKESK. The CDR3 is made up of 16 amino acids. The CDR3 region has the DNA TGTGCCAACAGCCAAGAGGGGGGGTCCTATAATTCACCCCTCCACTTT. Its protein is CANSQEGGSYNSPLHF.

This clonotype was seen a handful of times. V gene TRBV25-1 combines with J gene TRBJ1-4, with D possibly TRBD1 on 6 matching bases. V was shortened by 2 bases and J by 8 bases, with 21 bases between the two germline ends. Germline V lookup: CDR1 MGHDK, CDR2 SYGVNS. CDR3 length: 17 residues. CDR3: CASSEMAGALRGEKLFF. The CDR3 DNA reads TGTGCCAGCAGTGAAATGGCAGGGGCTCTTCGCGGGGAAAAACTGTTTTTT.

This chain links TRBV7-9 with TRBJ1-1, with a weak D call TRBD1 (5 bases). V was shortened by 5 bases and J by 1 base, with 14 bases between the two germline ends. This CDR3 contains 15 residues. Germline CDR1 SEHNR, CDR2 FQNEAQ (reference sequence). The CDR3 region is CASSTGGRANTEAFF. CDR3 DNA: TGTGCCAGCAGCACGGGAGGCAGGGCGAACACTGAAGCTTTCTTT.

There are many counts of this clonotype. Here the CDR3 reads CSAFEGRDEQYF. The CDR3, as DNA: TGCAGTGCCTTCGAGGGCAGGGACGAGCAGTACTTC. The genes are TRBV20-1 and TRBJ2-7, with D perhaps TRBD1 or TRBD2 (5 bases each). CDR1 is DFQATT, CDR2 SNEGSKA, per germline (reference sequence). V was cut by 6 bases and J by 5 bases, with 14 bases left in between. The CDR3 totals 12 residues.

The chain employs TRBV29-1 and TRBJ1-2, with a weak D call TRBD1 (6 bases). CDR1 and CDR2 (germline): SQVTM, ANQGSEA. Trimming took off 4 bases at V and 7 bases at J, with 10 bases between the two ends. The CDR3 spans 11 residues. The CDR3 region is CSVGEGGGYTF. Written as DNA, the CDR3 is TGCAGCGTTGGGGAGGGGGGTGGCTACACCTTC.

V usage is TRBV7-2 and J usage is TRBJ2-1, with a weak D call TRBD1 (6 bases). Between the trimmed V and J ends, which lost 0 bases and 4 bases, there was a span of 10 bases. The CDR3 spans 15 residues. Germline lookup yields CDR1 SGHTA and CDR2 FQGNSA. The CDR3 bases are TGTGCCAGCAGCTTAGCGTTTCAGGGGTACAATGAGCAGTTCTTC. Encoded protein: CASSLAFQGYNEQFF. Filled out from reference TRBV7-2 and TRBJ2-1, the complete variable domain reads GAGVSQSPSNKVTEKGKDVELRCDPISGHTALYWYRQSLGQGLEFLIYFQGNSAPDKSGLPSDRFSAERTGGSVSTLTIQRTQQEDSAVYLCASSLAFQGYNEQFFGPGTRLTVL.

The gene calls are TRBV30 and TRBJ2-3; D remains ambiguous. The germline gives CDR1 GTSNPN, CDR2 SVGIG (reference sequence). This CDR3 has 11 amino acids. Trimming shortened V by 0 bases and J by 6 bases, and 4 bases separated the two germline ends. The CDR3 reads CAWSVGDTQYF. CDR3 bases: TGTGCCTGGAGTGTGGGTGATACGCAGTATTTT.

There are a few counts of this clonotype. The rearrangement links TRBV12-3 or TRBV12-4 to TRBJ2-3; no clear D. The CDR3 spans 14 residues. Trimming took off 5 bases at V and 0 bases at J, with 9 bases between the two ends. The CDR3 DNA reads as TGTGCCAGCAGTGCCAGAAGAAGCACAGATACGCAGTATTTT. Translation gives CASSARRSTDTQYF.

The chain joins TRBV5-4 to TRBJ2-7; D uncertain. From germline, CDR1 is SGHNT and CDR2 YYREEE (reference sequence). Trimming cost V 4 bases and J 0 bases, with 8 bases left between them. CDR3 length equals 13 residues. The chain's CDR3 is CASSPKDSYEQYF. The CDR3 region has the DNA TGTGCCAGCAGCCCTAAGGACTCCTACGAGCAGTACTTC.

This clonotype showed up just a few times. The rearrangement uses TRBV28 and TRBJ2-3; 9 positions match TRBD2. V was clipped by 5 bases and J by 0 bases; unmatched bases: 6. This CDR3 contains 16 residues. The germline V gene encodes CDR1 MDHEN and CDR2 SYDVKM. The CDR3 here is CASSGVAGDSTDTQYF. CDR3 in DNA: TGTGCCAGCAGTGGCGTAGCGGGGGACAGCACAGATACGCAGTATTTT.

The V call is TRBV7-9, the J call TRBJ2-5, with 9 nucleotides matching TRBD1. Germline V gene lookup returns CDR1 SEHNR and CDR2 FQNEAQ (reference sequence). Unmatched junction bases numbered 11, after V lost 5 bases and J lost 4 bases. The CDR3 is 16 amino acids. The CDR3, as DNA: TGTGCCAGCAGCAGCCCGGACAGGGGAGGGGGAGAGACCCAGTACTTC. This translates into CASSSPDRGGGETQYF.

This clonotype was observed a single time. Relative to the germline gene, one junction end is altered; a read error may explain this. Written as DNA, the CDR3 is TGTGCCTGCAGTCAACTCCAGCGGGGGGTGCAGTTCTTC. Its translation: CACSQLQRGVQFF. The rearrangement uses TRBV27 and TRBJ2-1; 9 nucleotides align to TRBD2. Germline V gene data show CDR1 as MNHEY and CDR2 as SMNVEV (reference sequence). This CDR3 has 13 residues.

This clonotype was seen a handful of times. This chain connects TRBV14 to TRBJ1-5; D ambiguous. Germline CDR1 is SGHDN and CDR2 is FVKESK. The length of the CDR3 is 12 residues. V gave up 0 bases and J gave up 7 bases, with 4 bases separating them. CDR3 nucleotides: TGTGCCAGCAGCCAAGAAGAGCAGCCCCAGCATTTT. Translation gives CASSQEEQPQHF.

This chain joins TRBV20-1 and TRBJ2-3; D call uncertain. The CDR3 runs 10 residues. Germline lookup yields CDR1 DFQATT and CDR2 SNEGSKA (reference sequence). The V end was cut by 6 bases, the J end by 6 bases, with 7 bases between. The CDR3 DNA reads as TGCAGTGCGTTCCAGGATACGCAGTATTTT. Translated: CSAFQDTQYF.